The T cell receptor (beta chain) under discussion was sequenced for a study of blood T cell repertoires in COVID-19. Overall study context: In each case, the material was cDNA or gDNA derived from T cells, B-cell-depleted T cells, or PBMCs.

TCRdb keeps only in-frame clones here, not all; method: immunoSEQ multiplex PCR. The sample carries 87,000 or so clones, approximately 85% recorded once. The germline gives CDR1 KGHDR, CDR2 SFDVKD. This CDR3 region has 15 residues. The trim removed 4 bases at V and 0 bases at J, leaving 3 bases unmatched. This rearrangement joins TRBV24-1 to TRBJ2-5, with 8 bases fitting TRBD2. What was sequenced was peripheral blood. The clonotype originates from a woman older than 75 with COVID-19, enrolled during active disease. CDR3 in DNA: TGTGCCACCAGTGACACGACTAGCGACCAAGAGACCCAGTACTTC. This encodes CATSDTTSDQETQYF.